This T cell receptor beta chain appears in the sequencing data of a study of blood T cell repertoires in COVID-19. For the study at large: Samples came from the United States, Italy and Spain, spanning acute and convalescent COVID-19.

TCRdb's table, derived via immunoSEQ multiplex PCR, lists solely in-frame clones and lacks some. This table holds some 150,000 clones, about 90% found once. The CDR3 is 14 amino acids. Trimming removed 5 bases from V and 0 bases from J, with 11 bases in between. CDR1 is LGHNA and CDR2 is YSLEER in the germline V gene. The sequencing sample was made of peripheral blood. The origin of this receptor is a man between 45 and 60 years old who had recovered from COVID-19. The V call is TRBV4-3, the J call TRBJ2-7; no clear D gene. The chain's CDR3 is CASSTRQASYEQYF. The DNA for the CDR3 is TGCGCCAGCAGCACCCGACAAGCCTCCTACGAGCAGTACTTC.